A selection of T cell receptor beta chains follows, all from one sample in a study of T cell repertoires in cytomegalovirus infection. TCRdb called the reads again in MiXCR, with one record for every CDR3 protein. Among approximately 730,000 distinct CDR3 sequences listed, 25% to 35% were seen once. Antigens of these TCRs are unknown. The sample here was cultured CD8+ T cells from PBMCs, taken from culture after CMV antigen stimulation. These receptors all stem from a human donor in good health (CMV status not recorded). Some clones in this sample may be carry-over from other donors' samples. Each CDR3 is given with its conserved first and last residue. Fields, in order: D gene, V gene, clone size, J gene, CDR3 protein, CDR3 DNA. D genes are given only for firm matches. Some rows have no size entry. The others give once, few or many, or a class for an expanded clone.

>TRBD1|TRBV20-1|-|TRBJ1-1
CSATPGTGLRTEAFF
TGCAGTGCCACCCCCGGGACAGGGCTGAGGACTGAAGCTTTCTTT
>TRBD1|TRBV27|-|TRBJ1-1
CASSLDRAGGTEAFF
TGTGCCAGCAGTTTGGACAGGGCCGGTGGCACTGAAGCTTTCTTT
>-|TRBV7-7|-|TRBJ2-1
CASSLDTVYNEQFF
TGTGCTAGCAGCTTAGATACAGTATACAATGAGCAGTTCTTC
>-|TRBV7-4|-|TRBJ2-3
CASSLASPGTDTQYF
TGTGCCAGCAGCTTAGCCAGCCCGGGCACAGATACGCAGTATTTT
>-|TRBV6-5|-|TRBJ2-4
CASSDYKDIQYF
TGTGCCAGCAGTGACTATAAGGACATTCAGTACTTC
>-|TRBV10-3|-|TRBJ2-1
CAITNPHNEQFF
TGTGCCATTACGAACCCTCACAATGAGCAGTTCTTC
>-|TRBV20-1|-|TRBJ2-1
CSASRGITYNEQFF
TGCAGTGCTAGTCGAGGGATTACCTACAATGAGCAGTTCTTC
>-|TRBV4-1|-|TRBJ1-6
CASSKYAQGQNSPLHF
TGCGCCAGCAGCAAATATGCTCAGGGGCAGAATTCACCCCTCCACTTT
>-|TRBV7-9|-|TRBJ2-2
CASSSRTAPYGELFF
TGTGCCAGCAGCTCACGGACAGCACCTTACGGGGAGCTGTTTTTT
>TRBD2|TRBV7-8|many|TRBJ2-2
CASRSARGGSTGELFF
TGTGCCAGCAGATCCGCTCGGGGGGGGAGCACCGGGGAGCTGTTTTTT
>TRBD1|TRBV6-2/TRBV6-3|-|TRBJ1-5
CASSYSTGFGDQPQHF
TGTGCCAGCAGTTATTCGACAGGGTTTGGAGATCAGCCCCAGCATTTT
>-|TRBV12-3/TRBV12-4|-|TRBJ2-3
CASSRSGPTDTQYF
TGTGCCAGCAGTCGGTCCGGGCCCACAGATACGCAGTATTTT
>TRBD1|TRBV2|few|TRBJ1-2
CASSGMTGAYGYTF
TGTGCCAGCAGTGGGATGACAGGGGCCTATGGCTACACCTTC
>-|TRBV7-9|few|TRBJ2-1
CASVPSGNEQFF
TGTGCCAGCGTGCCCTCCGGCAATGAGCAGTTCTTC
>-|TRBV7-6|-|TRBJ2-2
CASSSLPPHYGELFF
TGTGCCAGCAGCTCCCTTCCCCCACATTACGGGGAGCTGTTTTTT
>-|TRBV12-3/TRBV12-4|-|TRBJ2-2
CATPQEGTGELFF
TGTGCCACCCCCCAGGAGGGCACCGGGGAGCTGTTTTTT
>-|TRBV2|few|TRBJ1-1
CASSERSKDTEAFF
TGTGCCAGCAGTGAAAGGAGCAAGGACACTGAAGCTTTCTTT